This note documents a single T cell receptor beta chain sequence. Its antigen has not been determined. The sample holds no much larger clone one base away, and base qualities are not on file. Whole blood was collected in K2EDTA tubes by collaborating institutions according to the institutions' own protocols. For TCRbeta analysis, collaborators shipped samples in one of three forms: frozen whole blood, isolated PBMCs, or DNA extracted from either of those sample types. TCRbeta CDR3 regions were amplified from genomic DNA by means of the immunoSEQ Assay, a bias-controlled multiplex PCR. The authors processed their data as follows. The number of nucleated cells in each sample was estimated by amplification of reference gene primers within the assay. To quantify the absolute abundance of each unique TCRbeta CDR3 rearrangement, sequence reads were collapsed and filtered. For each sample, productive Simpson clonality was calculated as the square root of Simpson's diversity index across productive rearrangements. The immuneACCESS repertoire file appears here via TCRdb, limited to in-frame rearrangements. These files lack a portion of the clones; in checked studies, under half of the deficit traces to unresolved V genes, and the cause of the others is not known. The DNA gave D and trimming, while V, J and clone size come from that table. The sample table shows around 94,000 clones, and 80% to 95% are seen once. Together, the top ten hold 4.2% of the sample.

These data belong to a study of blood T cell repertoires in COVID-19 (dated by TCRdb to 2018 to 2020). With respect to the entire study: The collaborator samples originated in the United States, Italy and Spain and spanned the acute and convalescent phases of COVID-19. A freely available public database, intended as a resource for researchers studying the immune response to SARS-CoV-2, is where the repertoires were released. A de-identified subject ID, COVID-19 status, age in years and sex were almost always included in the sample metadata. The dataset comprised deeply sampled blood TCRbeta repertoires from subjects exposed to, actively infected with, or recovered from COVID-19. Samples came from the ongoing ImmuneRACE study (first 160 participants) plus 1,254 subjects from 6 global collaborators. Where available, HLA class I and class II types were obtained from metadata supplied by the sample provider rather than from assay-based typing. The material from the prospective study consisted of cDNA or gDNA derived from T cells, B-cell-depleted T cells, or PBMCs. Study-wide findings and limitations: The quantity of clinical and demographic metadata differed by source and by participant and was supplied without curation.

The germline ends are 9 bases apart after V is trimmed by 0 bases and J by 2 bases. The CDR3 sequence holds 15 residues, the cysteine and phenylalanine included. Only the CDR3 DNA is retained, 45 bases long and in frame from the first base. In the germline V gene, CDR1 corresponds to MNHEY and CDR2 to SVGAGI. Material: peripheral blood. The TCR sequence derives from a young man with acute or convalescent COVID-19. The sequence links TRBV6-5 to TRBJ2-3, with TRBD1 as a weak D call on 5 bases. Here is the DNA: TGTGCCAGCAGTTACTCAGGACAAAACACAGATACGCAGTATTTT. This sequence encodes CASSYSGQNTDTQYF.